This is a list of T cell receptor beta chains from one sample in a study of molecular identifiers for immune sequencing clone quantification. One entry per CDR3 protein results from TCRdb running MiXCR on the PCR reads. The repertoire holds 20,000 or so distinct CDR3 sequences, 21% seen once, with around 6% in the top ten. Sequenced input: naive CD8+ T cells from blood, with Jurkat cell RNA spiked in. All receptors derive from a human donor in good health. Some libraries in this study had Jurkat cell RNA spiked in. CDR3s include the opening cysteine and the closing phenylalanine or tryptophan. The D gene is left open where the match is weak. A clone size is listed for some rows: how often the clone was seen (once, few, many), or a class if it is expanded.

j_call d_call v_call clone_size cdr3_nt cdr3_aa
TRBJ1-1 . TRBV20-1 . TGCAGTGCTAGGGGCCTGGACAGTAACACTGAAGCTTTCTTT CSARGLDSNTEAFF
TRBJ1-5 . TRBV27 many TGTGCCAGCAGTACGTGGGGAGGCAATCAGCCCCAGCATTTT CASSTWGGNQPQHF
TRBJ2-7 TRBD1 TRBV4-3 many TGCGCCAGCAGCCAAGATAGGGACAGCCTCTACGAGCAGTACTTC CASSQDRDSLYEQYF
TRBJ2-5 TRBD2 TRBV5-1 many TGCGCCAGCAGCTTGGGGACTAGCGGGAGATTTGAGACCCAGTACTTC CASSLGTSGRFETQYF
TRBJ2-3 . TRBV7-2 many TGTGCCAGCAGCTTAGAGGGGGGCAGGTACCCAGATACGCAGTATTTT CASSLEGGRYPDTQYF
TRBJ2-1 . TRBV14 . TGTGCCAGCAGCCAAGACCTTAGCCGGGTCAATGAGCAGTTCTTC CASSQDLSRVNEQFF
TRBJ1-2 TRBD1 TRBV3-1 many TGTGCCAGCAGCCCCCGAGACAGGGGTCATGGCTACACCTTC CASSPRDRGHGYTF
TRBJ1-2 TRBD1 TRBV6-4 many TGTGCCAGCAGTGTGGGACAGGTTTATGGCTACACCTTC CASSVGQVYGYTF
TRBJ2-5 . TRBV7-9 medium-sized TGTGCCAGCAGCCATGCCACCGGGACGGAAAAAGAGACCCAGTACTTC CASSHATGTEKETQYF
TRBJ2-3 . TRBV5-1 many TGCGCCAGCAGCCGAGGACTTGGCACAGATACGCAGTATTTT CASSRGLGTDTQYF
TRBJ2-4 . TRBV28 few TGTGCCAGCAGTGAACACCCCCGAAATTACTTAGCCAAAAACATTCAGTACTTC CASSEHPRNYLAKNIQYF
TRBJ1-1 TRBD1 TRBV5-1 many TGCGCCAGCAGCGCCGGACAGGGGGCGGCTGAAGCTTTCTTT CASSAGQGAAEAFF
TRBJ1-1 . TRBV9 medium-sized TGTGCCAGCAGCGTAGAGGCGGTGAACACTGAAGCTTTCTTT CASSVEAVNTEAFF
TRBJ2-5 . TRBV28 few TGTGCCAGCAGCCGGTTTGACAGCCAAGAGACCCAGTACTTC CASSRFDSQETQYF
TRBJ2-3 . TRBV4-3 many TGCGCCAGCAGCCAAGTGGCAGATACGCAGTATTTT CASSQVADTQYF
TRBJ2-1 . TRBV25-1 . TGTGCCAGCCCCCCCCGGGGTAGAAACTACAATGAGCAGTTCTTC CASPPRGRNYNEQFF
TRBJ2-5 TRBD1 TRBV27 many TGTGCCAGCAGTTTATTATGGGACAGGGATGAGACCCAGTACTTC CASSLLWDRDETQYF
TRBJ2-5 . TRBV6-2/TRBV6-3 few TGTGCCAGCAGTTACATCACGGGGGAGATAAAAGAGACCCAGTACTTC CASSYITGEIKETQYF
TRBJ2-7 . TRBV12-3/TRBV12-4 many TGTGCCAGCAGTTTTGGCCTCTACGAGCAGTACTTC CASSFGLYEQYF
TRBJ2-6 . TRBV7-2 medium-sized TGTGCCAGCAGCTTAGATCCTGGGGCCAACGTCCTGACTTTC CASSLDPGANVLTF
TRBJ2-7 TRBD2 TRBV4-2 few TGTGCCAGCAGCCAAGTAGCCTCTAGCGGGAGAACGAGCGAGCAGTACTTC CASSQVASSGRTSEQYF
TRBJ2-5 . TRBV29-1 many TGCAGCGTTGAGTCGGAGACCCAGTACTTC CSVESETQYF
TRBJ2-1 . TRBV24-1 few TGTGCCACCAGTGATTTAGGATACAATGAGCAGTTCTTC CATSDLGYNEQFF
TRBJ1-6 TRBD1 TRBV28 many TGTGCCAGCAGCAATGACAGGGTTCATTCACCCCTCCACTTT CASSNDRVHSPLHF
TRBJ1-2 . TRBV7-2 many TGTGCCAGCAGCCCCGGTATTCCTAACTATGGCTACACCTTC CASSPGIPNYGYTF
TRBJ2-5 . TRBV27 many TGTGCCAGCAGTCTCGGACCCGTGCGGGAGACCCAGTACTTC CASSLGPVRETQYF
TRBJ1-4 TRBD1 TRBV3-1 medium-sized TGTGCCAGCACCCAGACAGGGGAGCTACCTAATGAAAAACTGTTTTTT CASTQTGELPNEKLFF
TRBJ2-7 TRBD2 TRBV10-3 few TGTGCCAGCGGGGGAATGAGCTCCTACGAGCAGTACTTC CASGGMSSYEQYF
TRBJ2-2 . TRBV7-8 many TGTGCCAGCAGCTCTGGACCCTACACCGGGGAGCTGTTTTTT CASSSGPYTGELFF
TRBJ2-3 . TRBV4-1 medium-sized TGCGCCAGCAGCCAAGATCGGAGAGGGTGGACGCAGTATTTT CASSQDRRGWTQYF
TRBJ1-2 . TRBV4-3 . TGCGCCAGCAGCCAAGTCCAGGGGCCAGTGGATGGCTACACCTTC CASSQVQGPVDGYTF
TRBJ2-7 TRBD2 TRBV14 few TGTGCCAGCAGCCTCTCAGCGGGAGGAGATGAAGAGCAGTACTTC CASSLSAGGDEEQYF
TRBJ1-1 . TRBV6-6 many TGTGCCAGCAGTTACTCTAATCCCGGGGCCGCTGAAGCTTTCTTT CASSYSNPGAAEAFF
TRBJ2-1 TRBD2 TRBV20-1 many TGCAGTGTTTATGGACTAGCGGGATACAATGAGCAGTTCTTC CSVYGLAGYNEQFF
TRBJ1-5 . TRBV12-3/TRBV12-4 . TGTGCCAGCAGGACGGGTAGCAATCAGCCCCAGCATTTT CASRTGSNQPQHF
TRBJ2-5 TRBD2 TRBV12-3/TRBV12-4 few TGTGCCAGCAGTTTATTGGGGGGGCAAGAGACCCAGTACTTC CASSLLGGQETQYF
TRBJ1-2 TRBD1 TRBV5-1 medium-sized TGCGCCAGCAGCCCCCCGACAGGGGGCTATGGCTACACCTTC CASSPPTGGYGYTF
TRBJ2-2 . TRBV3-1 many TGTGCCAGCAAATGGGGCGGCGGGGAGCTGTTTTTT CASKWGGGELFF
TRBJ1-4 . TRBV6-2/TRBV6-3 medium-sized TGTGCCAGCAGAGACGCAACTAATGAAAAACTGTTTTTT CASRDATNEKLFF
TRBJ2-1 . TRBV2 many TGTGCCAGCAGGGGGTATTCTGCCTACAATGAGCAGTTCTTC CASRGYSAYNEQFF
TRBJ2-1 . TRBV20-1 many TGCAGTGCTAGAGATATTAAACGTGAGAGTTCGTACAATGAGCAGTTCTTC CSARDIKRESSYNEQFF
TRBJ2-3 . TRBV7-2 many TGTGCCAGCAGCTTAGCCTCTTTTGGGGGCGCGTCTTTTTTGGGGGATACGCAGTATTTT CASSLASFGGASFLGDTQYF
TRBJ1-1 TRBD1 TRBV9 . TGTGCCAGCAGCACAGGACAGGGTGGAGGAACTGAAGCTCTCTTT CASSTGQGGGTEALF